The 15 T cell receptor beta chains in this list originate from one sample, sequenced in a study of shared clonotypes between healthy human individuals. Clones were sequenced by immunoSEQ multiplex PCR, and TCRdb holds only the in-frame ones, with some missing. The profile shows fewer than 600,000 clones, around 80% of them singletons. Sequencing input: PBMCs. These receptor sequences come from a middle-aged woman in good health. Some clones in this sample may be carry-over from other donors' samples.

This chain uses TRBV27 with TRBJ2-7, with D possibly being TRBD1 (6 bases). CDR1 and CDR2 from the germline V gene are MNHEY and SMNVEV (reference sequence). The CDR3 spans 15 residues. With 5 bases removed from V and 6 bases from J, the gap between germline ends came to 20 bases. The CDR3 loop reads CASSIPGSGALEQYF. The DNA for the CDR3 is TGTGCCAGCAGTATACCGGGATCAGGGGCTCTCGAGCAGTACTTC.

The chain links TRBV29-1 to TRBJ2-4; D gene ambiguous. In germline, CDR1 is SQVTM, CDR2 ANQGSEA. V lost 2 bases, J lost 0 bases, and 5 bases lay in between. The CDR3 totals 13 residues. CDR3 residues: CSVETLAKNIQYF. CDR3 nucleotide sequence: TGCAGCGTTGAAACACTAGCCAAAAACATTCAGTACTTC.

The chain is built from TRBV7-9 and TRBJ1-3, with D possibly being TRBD1 (5 bases). Germline CDR1 is SEHNR and CDR2 is FQNEAQ (reference sequence). The CDR3 runs 15 residues. With 7 bases removed from V and 0 bases from J, the gap between germline ends came to 13 bases. CDR3 bases: TGTGCCAGCACTGTATACAGGCGCTCTGGAAACACCATATATTTT. Translation: CASTVYRRSGNTIYF.

The chain carries TRBV6-1 and TRBJ2-2; 10 bases line up with TRBD1. V trimming: 6 bases; J trimming: 2 bases; junction bases outside the gene matches: 3. This CDR3 spans 15 amino acids. CDR1 is MNHNS and CDR2 is SASEGT in the germline V gene. CDR3 sequence reads: CASRRQGANTGELFF. CDR3 DNA sequence: TGTGCCAGCAGAAGACAGGGGGCCAACACCGGGGAGCTGTTTTTT.

This rearrangement joins TRBV6-4 to TRBJ1-5; 8 bases are shared with TRBD1. Germline V gene sequence: CDR1 MRHNA, CDR2 SNTAGT. The junction had 6 bases not matched to a gene; V was cut back by 2 bases and J by 0 bases. CDR3 length equals 17 residues. This CDR3 is CASSDPTGDHSNQPQHF. The CDR3 DNA sequence: TGTGCCAGCAGTGACCCGACAGGGGATCATAGCAATCAGCCCCAGCATTTT.

This clone was detected a few times. Other DNA sequences in this specimen translate into the identical CDR3. The chain combines TRBV7-3 with TRBJ2-3; 9 nucleotides line up with TRBD2. Germline lookup yields CDR1 SGHTA and CDR2 FQGTGA. With 5 bases clipped from V and 3 bases from J, the junction kept 3 bases outside the gene matches. The CDR3 has 14 residues. As DNA, the CDR3 is TGTGCCAGCAGCCCCGGACTAGCGACAGATACGCAGTATTTT. This translates into CASSPGLATDTQYF.

This clone was seen repeatedly, ten times or more. Other nucleotide sequences from this sample produce the same CDR3. The rearrangement links TRBV30 to TRBJ2-7; D possibly matches TRBD1 or TRBD2 (5 bases each). The germline V gene has CDR1 GTSNPN and CDR2 SVGIG (reference sequence). This CDR3 has 17 amino acids. The V end was cut by 3 bases, the J end by 2 bases, with 23 bases between. The DNA for the CDR3 is TGTGCCTGGAGGGGGGACCACGGGACGTTAAGACCCTACGAGCAGTACTTC. This sequence encodes CAWRGDHGTLRPYEQYF.

V gene TRBV2 combines with J gene TRBJ2-1; 7 nucleotides agree with TRBD1. Losses at the gene ends were 8 bases for V and 2 bases for J; bases not matched to a gene: 3. CDR3 length equals 13 residues. Germline loops: CDR1 SNHLY, CDR2 FYNNEI. CDR3 nucleotide sequence: TGTGCCAGCCAGGGGGAGACCTACAATGAGCAGTTCTTC. It specifies CASQGETYNEQFF.

The chain joins TRBV4-3 to TRBJ2-1, with D unclear. Looked up from germline, CDR1 is LGHNA and CDR2 is YSLEER. V dropped 0 bases and J dropped 0 bases, with 9 bases sitting between them. CDR3 length equals 16 residues. The CDR3 DNA reads as TGCGCCAGCAGCCAAGATGCGGCTAGCTCCTACAATGAGCAGTTCTTC. Encoded protein: CASSQDAASSYNEQFF.

In its sample, this clone was seen a few times. The chain recombines TRBV27 with TRBJ1-2, with D tentatively TRBD1 (5 bases). This CDR3 has 14 residues. CDR1 MNHEY and CDR2 SMNVEV come from the germline V gene (reference sequence). V shed 5 bases and J shed 5 bases, with 15 bases lying between them. The CDR3 protein is CASSPTRQSYGYTF. The DNA for the CDR3 is TGTGCCAGCAGTCCGACGCGACAGTCATATGGCTACACCTTC.

V gene TRBV15 combines with J gene TRBJ2-1; a possible D gene is TRBD2 (5 bases). V lost 0 bases to trimming and J lost 0 bases, with 15 bases between them. The CDR3 is 18 amino acids. Germline-derived CDR1 and CDR2 are LNHNV and YYDKDF (reference sequence). The CDR3 nucleotides read TGTGCCACCAGCAGAGAAGGGCGAGGGAGCGCCTCCTACAATGAGCAGTTCTTC. Protein: CATSREGRGSASYNEQFF.

As regards this clone: The same CDR3 is also encoded by other DNA sequences in this sample. For the CDR3, the DNA is TGTGCCAGCAGTGAAGGCAGAGAAGAGACCCAGTACTTC. Protein: CASSEGREETQYF. The V gene is TRBV2, the J gene TRBJ2-5; D call uncertain. The CDR3 is 13 residues long. The V end was cut by 1 base, the J end by 3 bases, with 6 bases between. Germline assignment: CDR1 SNHLY and CDR2 FYNNEI.

Worth noting for this clone: Other DNA sequences in the sample encode the same CDR3. The chain employs TRBV18 and TRBJ2-7; D is unclear. This CDR3 has 11 amino acids. The V gene lost 4 bases and the J gene lost 1 base, with 2 bases spanning the gap. Per the germline V gene, CDR1 is KGHSH and CDR2 is LQKENI. The CDR3 DNA reads TGTGCCAGCTCACTATCCTACGAGCAGTACTTC. This translates into CASSLSYEQYF.

This sequence joins TRBV30 and TRBJ2-1; the D gene could be TRBD1 or TRBD2 (6 bases each). This CDR3 has 12 residues. Germline CDR1 reads GTSNPN; CDR2 reads SVGIG (reference sequence). Trimming pared 3 bases from V and 9 bases from J, leaving 12 bases between. This chain's CDR3 is CAWRSGGREQFF. DNA for the CDR3: TGTGCCTGGAGGTCTGGGGGGCGTGAGCAGTTCTTC. The full variable domain, completed using reference TRBV30 and TRBJ2-1, is SQTIHQWPATLVQPVGSPLSLECTVEGTSNPNLYWYRQAAGRGLQLLFYSVGIGQISSEVPQNLSASRPQDRQFILSSKKLLLSDSGFYLCAWRSGGREQFFGPGTRLTVL.

The J gene is TRBJ2-3, the V gene TRBV11-3, with D possibly matching TRBD2 (6 bases). The ends were cut back, 4 bases at V and 8 bases at J, with 13 bases in the middle. CDR3 size: 13 residues. In germline, CDR1 is SGHNT, CDR2 YENEEA. The CDR3 region is CASSSSTGGTQYF. DNA of the CDR3: TGTGCCAGCAGCTCAAGCACCGGGGGTACGCAGTATTTT.